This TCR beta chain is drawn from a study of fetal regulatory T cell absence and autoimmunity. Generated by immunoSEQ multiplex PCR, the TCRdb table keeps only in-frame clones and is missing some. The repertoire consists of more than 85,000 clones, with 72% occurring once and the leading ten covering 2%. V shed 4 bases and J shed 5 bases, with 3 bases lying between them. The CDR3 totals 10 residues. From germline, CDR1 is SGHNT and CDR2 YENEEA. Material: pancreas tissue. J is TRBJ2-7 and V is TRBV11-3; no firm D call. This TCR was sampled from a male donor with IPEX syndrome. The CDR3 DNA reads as TGTGCCAGCAGCTCGCACGAGCAGTACTTC. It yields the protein CASSSHEQYF.